Below, one T cell receptor (beta chain) is given with its context. The data are from a study of graft-versus-host responses after intestinal transplantation. Clones were read by immunoSEQ multiplex PCR, and TCRdb kept only the in-frame ones, dropping some. The sample has over 65,000 clones; 80% to 95% are singletons. V lost 1 base to trimming and J lost 2 bases; unmatched junction nucleotides: 6. Germline V gene data show CDR1 as MDHEN and CDR2 as SYDVKM. The CDR3 is made up of 17 amino acids. The sample in question was PBMCs, obtained 98 days after intestinal transplantation. The V gene is TRBV28, the J gene TRBJ2-3; 10 nucleotides line up with TRBD2. The clonotype originates from a human patient who received an intestinal transplant, so some T cells may come from the graft donor. This chain's CDR3 is CASSLSLAGALTDTQYF. CDR3 bases: TGTGCCAGCAGTTTATCTCTAGCGGGAGCCCTCACAGATACGCAGTATTTT.